The 4 T cell receptor beta chains reported below all come from one sample, sequenced in a study of CD8+CD57+ T cells in acquired aplastic anemia. It was genomic DNA that served as the template for profiling TCR beta VDJ and CDR3. TCRdb processed the reads anew with MiXCR; each CDR3 protein has one entry. The sample has 190,000 or so distinct CDR3 sequences; less than 50% are singletons. Sequencing involved patients with CD8+CD57+ cell expansion previously shown by flow cytometry. Sequencing was done on a sample of sorted CD4+, CD8+, or CD8+CD57+ T cells (not recorded which) from PBMCs. These receptor sequences come from a human donor with aplastic anemia.

This clonotype has a handful of counts. This chain links TRBV6-1 with TRBJ2-5; D perhaps matches TRBD1 (6 bases). V lost 7 bases and J lost 5, with 17 bases in between. The CDR3 extends over 14 amino acids. CDR1 is MNHNS and CDR2 is SASEGT in the germline V gene. Written as DNA, the CDR3 is TGTGCCAGCACCCGCACAGGGTTCGGGGAGACCCAGTACTTC. This encodes CASTRTGFGETQYF.

The rearrangement joins TRBV14 to TRBJ2-3; D may be TRBD1 (5 bases). CDR1 and CDR2 (germline): SGHDN, FVKESK. V was cut by 6 bases and J by 5 bases, with 24 bases left in between. The CDR3 spans 17 residues. The DNA for the CDR3 is TGTGCCAGCAGTCCTCAGCGCAGGGCTGGGAATAAAGATACGCAGTATTTT. Translation: CASSPQRRAGNKDTQYF.

The chain uses TRBV11-3 and TRBJ2-7; D call uncertain. CDR3 length: 13 residues. V lost 0 bases to trimming and J lost 5 bases, with 8 bases between them. The germline V gene encodes CDR1 SGHNT and CDR2 YENEEA. CDR3: CASSLEESHEQYF. CDR3 in DNA: TGTGCCAGCAGCTTAGAGGAGTCACACGAGCAGTACTTC.

This clonotype showed up just a few times. The rearrangement links TRBV10-1 to TRBJ1-6; the D gene is possibly TRBD1 (5 bases). The CDR3 is 14 residues long. V dropped 8 bases and J dropped 7 bases, with 15 bases sitting between them. Per germline, CDR1 WNHNN and CDR2 SYGVQD (reference sequence). The CDR3 reads CASGPQGNNSPLHF. The CDR3 nucleotides read TGCGCCAGCGGACCTCAGGGAAACAATTCACCCCTCCACTTT.